This TCR beta chain emerged from a study of blood T cells in healthy people across ages. Notes on this clonotype: Antigen unknown.

A J-beta primer mix and a sample-barcoded 5' primer were used in a second PCR of roughly 7 to 12 cycles. A tag from a template-switch adaptor with 12 random nucleotides marked each cDNA molecule. TCRdb analysed the 5' RACE reads with MiXCR anew, one entry per CDR3 protein. The sample shows some 780,000 distinct CDR3 sequences, just over 55% of them seen only once. Study conclusions and caveats: It was found that TCR beta diversity correlated strongly with the percentage of naive T cells.

Samples each had at least 5.5 micrograms of total RNA extracted. The V segment lost 2 bases and the J segment 5 bases; nucleotides outside the gene matches: 8. Germline V gene sequence: CDR1 SGHAT, CDR2 FQNNGV. The CDR3 runs to 17 residues. The sample comprised blood. This TCR came from a man between 40 and 49 years old in good health. V gene TRBV11-2 combines with J gene TRBJ2-1; 11 bases are shared with TRBD1. The CDR3 bases are TGTGCCAGCAGCTTAATGACCGGGACAGGGGGAAACAATGAGCAGTTCTTC. Protein: CASSLMTGTGGNNEQFF.